This is a list of T cell receptor beta chains from one sample in a study of cytomegalovirus exposure and HLA in healthy donors. This table comes from immunoSEQ multiplex PCR, and its TCRdb copy is limited to in-frame clones, with some not included. The table has approximately 120,000 clones, around 96% seen once. Sequenced sample: PBMCs. The receptors shown here come from a man between 18 and 35 years old in good health and CMV-seronegative. Each CDR3 is given with its conserved first and last residue. D genes are given only for firm matches. Rows may omit the clone size; those that give it use once, few, many or a size class.

v_call	j_call	clone_size	d_call	cdr3_aa	cdr3_nt
TRBV20-1	TRBJ1-1	few	.	CRVNRNTEAFF	TGCAGGGTTAACAGGAACACTGAAGCTTTCTTT
TRBV5-4	TRBJ1-1	.	.	CASSVTGNTEAFF	TGTGCCAGCAGCGTGACAGGGAACACTGAAGCTTTCTTT
TRBV7-9	TRBJ2-7	.	TRBD1	CASSLVPRTGPSYEQYF	TGTGCCAGCAGCTTAGTACCTCGGACAGGGCCCTCCTACGAGCAGTACTTC
TRBV7-3	TRBJ2-1	.	TRBD1	CASSPGGQGAYNEQFF	TGTGCCAGCAGCCCGGGGGGACAGGGAGCCTACAATGAGCAGTTCTTC
TRBV5-6	TRBJ1-2	.	.	CASSLGWGHGYTF	TGTGCCAGCAGCTTGGGGTGGGGGCATGGCTACACCTTC
TRBV6-5	TRBJ2-3	.	.	CASSYGTTGDTQYF	TGTGCCAGCAGTTACGGCACAACGGGGGATACGCAGTATTTT
TRBV7-9	TRBJ1-2	.	.	CASSPSGTPGNYGYTF	TGTGCCAGCAGCCCCAGCGGGACACCGGGTAACTATGGCTACACCTTC
TRBV9	TRBJ1-1	.	.	CASSVANPGNTEAFF	TGTGCCAGCAGCGTAGCTAACCCGGGGAACACTGAAGCTTTCTTT
TRBV13	TRBJ1-1	.	.	CASTQSGTLEAFF	TGTGCCAGCACCCAATCGGGGACACTTGAAGCTTTCTTT
TRBV28	TRBJ2-1	.	.	CASRKLGHNEQFF	TGTGCCAGCAGAAAACTAGGACACAATGAGCAGTTCTTC
TRBV7-6	TRBJ1-1	.	.	CASSLTRAWDNSEAFF	TGTGCCAGCAGCTTAACCAGGGCATGGGATAACTCTGAAGCTTTCTTT
TRBV30	TRBJ2-7	.	TRBD2	CAWTVAGAAEQYF	TGTGCCTGGACGGTGGCGGGAGCGGCCGAGCAGTACTTC
TRBV7-3	TRBJ2-2	.	TRBD2	CASALGGTGTGELFF	TGTGCCAGCGCCCTCGGGGGGACGGGCACCGGGGAGCTGTTTTTT
TRBV5-1	TRBJ2-7	.	TRBD2	CASSLEASGAYEQYF	TGCGCCAGCAGCTTGGAGGCTAGCGGAGCCTACGAGCAGTACTTC
TRBV27	TRBJ1-1	.	.	CASSLGGSMNTEAFF	TGTGCCAGCTCACTGGGGGGGAGCATGAACACTGAAGCTTTCTTT
TRBV5-6	TRBJ2-1	.	TRBD1	CASSRQGTNEQFF	TGTGCCAGCAGCCGACAGGGAACGAATGAGCAGTTCTTC
TRBV10-3	TRBJ2-7	.	.	CAISESTVVWNEQYF	TGTGCCATCAGTGAGTCTACAGTGGTTTGGAACGAGCAGTACTTC
TRBV28	TRBJ2-7	.	TRBD2	CVSGRGPEQYF	TGTGTGAGCGGGAGGGGGCCCGAGCAGTACTTC
TRBV18	TRBJ1-1	.	.	CASSPYAPGGTEAFF	TGTGCCAGCTCACCTTACGCCCCCGGGGGCACTGAAGCTTTCTTT
TRBV15	TRBJ1-5	.	TRBD1	CATSRGLRTGEGQPQHF	TGTGCCACCAGCAGAGGCCTCCGGACAGGGGAAGGGCAGCCCCAGCATTTT
TRBV19	TRBJ1-1	.	.	CASRDQGRGNTEAFF	TGTGCCAGTAGGGACCAGGGGAGGGGGAACACTGAAGCTTTCTTT
TRBV5-5	TRBJ2-7	once	TRBD1	CASSKGQGSSYEQYF	TGTGCCAGCAGCAAGGGACAGGGTTCCTCCTACGAGCAGTACTTC
TRBV7-3	TRBJ1-2	.	TRBD1	CASSSFYRDRPSSYGYTF	TGTGCCAGCAGCTCCTTTTACCGGGACAGACCATCTTCCTATGGCTACACCTTC
TRBV19	TRBJ2-2	once	TRBD1	CASSIDRGSAGELFF	TGTGCCAGTAGCATCGACAGGGGCTCGGCCGGGGAGCTGTTTTTT